What follows are 27 T cell receptor beta chains derived from one specimen sequenced in a study of PD-1 blockade in classical Hodgkin lymphoma. Relapse was seen in all patients after autologous stem cell transplantation, and brentuximab vedotin exposure was variable. Some clones are missing from TCRdb's copy, which holds only in-frame ones; the method was immunoSEQ multiplex PCR. Of about 32,000 clones listed, roughly 82% are singletons. The material sequenced was peripheral blood mononuclear cells (PBMCs), taken at baseline. These TCRs come from a human donor with classical Hodgkin lymphoma.

By share, this clone ranks as medium-sized. The chain recombines TRBV2 with TRBJ1-4; 8 bases map to TRBD1. This CDR3 comprises 15 residues. CDR1 SNHLY and CDR2 FYNNEI come from the germline V gene. V dropped 7 bases and J dropped 9; count of bases not matched to a gene: 13. CDR3 in amino acids: CASTFEGTGAQKLFF. The CDR3 nucleotides are TGTGCCAGCACCTTCGAGGGGACAGGTGCGCAAAAACTGTTTTTT.

The chain has TRBV7-3 and TRBJ2-1; TRBD1 matches 11 bases. Unmatched junction bases numbered 6, after V lost 3 bases and J lost 8 bases. Germline values: CDR1 SGHTA, CDR2 FQGTGA. This CDR3 has 15 residues. The DNA of the CDR3 is TGTGCCAGCAGCTTCGGACAGGGGGCTTTCGATGAGCAGTTCTTC. This translates into CASSFGQGAFDEQFF.

DNA of the CDR3: TGTGCCAGCAGCCCAGGACTAGGTGGCTACACCTTC. The encoded protein is CASSPGLGGYTF. The chain carries TRBV7-9 and TRBJ1-2, with D uncertain. The CDR3 has 12 amino acids. V was trimmed by 5 bases and J by 7 bases, leaving 11 bases between them. Looked up from germline, CDR1 is SEHNR and CDR2 is FQNEAQ (reference sequence). The variable domain in full, completed from reference TRBV7-9 and TRBJ1-2, reads DTGVSQNPRHKITKRGQNVTFRCDPISEHNRLYWYRQTLGQGPEFLTYFQNEAQLEKSRLLSDRFSAERPKGSFSTLEIQRTEQGDSAMYLCASSPGLGGYTFGSGTRLTVV.

This chain uses TRBV20-1 with TRBJ1-3, with D possibly being TRBD1 (5 bases). Per the germline V gene, CDR1 is DFQATT and CDR2 is SNEGSKA (reference sequence). The CDR3 consists of 11 residues. For the CDR3, the DNA is TGCAGCCTCAGGGTTGGAAACACCATATATTTT. Translated: CSLRVGNTIYF.

The sample holds one count of this clone. This chain joins TRBV7-2 and TRBJ2-7; D is perhaps TRBD2 (7 bases). The CDR3 contains 17 residues. Germline V gene data show CDR1 as SGHTA and CDR2 as FQGNSA. Trimming took off 1 base at V and 6 bases at J, with 22 bases between the two ends. CDR3: CASSLGPGGGPRGEQYF. The CDR3 DNA reads as TGTGCCAGCAGCTTAGGGCCCGGCGGGGGCCCACGAGGCGAGCAGTACTTC. Using reference TRBV7-2 and TRBJ2-7 for the parts outside the CDR3, the full variable domain is GAGVSQSPSNKVTEKGKDVELRCDPISGHTALYWYRQSLGQGLEFLIYFQGNSAPDKSGLPSDRFSAERTGGSVSTLTIQRTQQEDSAVYLCASSLGPGGGPRGEQYFGPGTRLTVT.

This rearrangement joins TRBV27 to TRBJ1-5; no firm D call. The CDR3 length is 14 residues. Germline-derived CDR1 and CDR2 are MNHEY and SMNVEV (reference sequence). With 5 bases removed from V and 7 bases from J, the gap between germline ends came to 15 bases. CDR3 nucleotide sequence: TGTGCCAGCAGTACCCGACCCGGACGGCAGCCCCAGCATTTT. As protein: CASSTRPGRQPQHF.

The chain joins TRBV6-5 to TRBJ2-7; D gene unclear. The CDR3 extends over 13 amino acids. Germline V gene sequence: CDR1 MNHEY, CDR2 SVGAGI. The ends were cut back, 0 bases at V and 2 bases at J, with 5 bases in the middle. The CDR3, as DNA: TGTGCCAGCAGTTACTCGTACACCTACGAGCAGTACTTC. This codes for CASSYSYTYEQYF.

This clone was observed a handful of times. CDR3 in amino acids: CASSQSWDKSYEQYF. The CDR3 DNA reads as TGTGCCAGCAGCCAATCATGGGACAAGTCCTACGAGCAGTACTTC. The chain links TRBV16 to TRBJ2-7; D possibly corresponds to TRBD1 (6 bases). CDR1 is KGHSY, CDR2 FQNENV, per germline. Trimming removed 0 bases from V and 1 base from J, with 10 bases in between. The CDR3 totals 15 residues.

The V gene is TRBV2, the J gene TRBJ2-3, with 7 nucleotides matching TRBD2. This CDR3 comprises 12 residues. V gave up 6 bases and J gave up 6 bases; unmatched junction bases: 3. Looked up from germline, CDR1 is SNHLY and CDR2 is FYNNEI. The CDR3 coding sequence is TGTGCCAGCAGATGGGGAGGGGATACGCAGTATTTT. This encodes CASRWGGDTQYF.

The CDR3, as DNA: TGTGCCAGCATGCGAACAGGGAGGTCTGGAAACACCATATATTTT. Translating it yields CASMRTGRSGNTIYF. The chain recombines TRBV2 with TRBJ1-3, with D possibly being TRBD1 (6 bases). Germline assignment: CDR1 SNHLY and CDR2 FYNNEI. The CDR3 loop spans 15 amino acids. V was clipped by 7 bases and J by 1 base, with 14 bases between them.

This chain links TRBV13 with TRBJ1-3, with D maybe TRBD1 (5 bases). V shed 4 bases and J shed 0 bases, with 7 bases lying between them. In germline, CDR1 is PRHDT, CDR2 FYEKMQ (reference sequence). The CDR3 covers 14 residues. The CDR3 nucleotides are TGTGCCAGCAGCTCGACAGACTCTGGAAACACCATATATTTT. Amino acids: CASSSTDSGNTIYF.

This CDR3 reads CASSIGMGPKIHYGYTF. CDR3 DNA: TGTGCCAGTAGTATAGGGATGGGGCCGAAGATTCACTATGGCTACACCTTC. The chain joins TRBV19 to TRBJ1-2; D possibly corresponds to TRBD1 (5 bases). The CDR3 loop spans 17 amino acids. The germline V gene has CDR1 LNHDA and CDR2 SQIVND (reference sequence). V gave up 1 base and J gave up 3 bases, with 18 bases separating them.

This clone appeared once. The genes are TRBV6-5 and TRBJ1-1; D might be TRBD1 (6 bases). Trimming removed 0 bases from V and 1 base from J, with 9 bases in between. Germline-derived CDR1 and CDR2 are MNHEY and SVGAGI. The CDR3 contains 15 residues. The DNA for the CDR3 is TGTGCCAGCAGTTACTCTTCACAGGGGAACACTGAAGCTTTCTTT. It encodes CASSYSSQGNTEAFF.

Notes on this clone: Relative to the germline gene, one junction end is altered; a read error may explain this. This chain uses TRBV5-1 with TRBJ2-1; unclear D gene. The length of the CDR3 is 14 residues. Germline lookup yields CDR1 SGHRS and CDR2 YFSETQ. CDR3 nucleotides: TGCGCCAGCAGTCCTCCCCAAGGCTACTATGAGCAGTTCTTC. It is translated as CASSPPQGYYEQFF.

This chain connects TRBV7-9 to TRBJ1-1; the D gene is possibly TRBD1 (5 bases). This CDR3 region has 14 residues. The germline V gene encodes CDR1 SEHNR and CDR2 FQNEAQ (reference sequence). V lost 0 bases to trimming and J lost 6 bases, with 11 bases between them. The CDR3 sequence is CASSLAAGGAEAFF. In DNA form, the CDR3 reads TGTGCCAGCAGCTTAGCGGCGGGGGGTGCTGAAGCTTTCTTT.

The genes are TRBV10-3 and TRBJ1-1, with 8 positions matching TRBD1. V shed 5 bases, J shed 7 bases, and the junction held 6 bases outside the gene matches. The CDR3 totals 13 residues. Per the germline V gene, CDR1 is ENHRY and CDR2 is SYGVKD. In DNA form, the CDR3 reads TGTGCCATCAGTCCGGGACAGGTAAATGAAGCTTTCTTT. Translated: CAISPGQVNEAFF.

This clone was counted a few times. This chain uses TRBV27 with TRBJ2-3; 9 bases map to TRBD2. The CDR3 covers 16 residues. Germline assignment: CDR1 MNHEY and CDR2 SMNVEV (reference sequence). The V gene end was trimmed by 0 bases and the J gene end by 4 bases; junction bases not matched to a gene: 5. CDR3 residues: CASSLSRGLAADTQYF. The DNA for the CDR3 is TGTGCCAGCAGTTTATCACGGGGACTAGCAGCAGATACGCAGTATTTT.

The chain carries TRBV6-5 and TRBJ1-4; perhaps TRBD1 as D (5 bases). V was clipped by 7 bases and J by 8 bases, with 17 bases between them. This CDR3 is 14 amino acids long. Germline CDR1 is MNHEY and CDR2 is SVGAGI. DNA for the CDR3: TGTGCCAGCAAAGATCAGGACAAGAGAGAAAAACTGTTTTTT. It codes for CASKDQDKREKLFF.

CDR3 sequence (DNA): TGTGCCAGCAGTCCGCCAGAAAACACCATATATTTT. This sequence encodes CASSPPENTIYF. The chain recombines TRBV28 with TRBJ1-3; D is undetermined. Looked up from germline, CDR1 is MDHEN and CDR2 is SYDVKM. V was clipped by 5 bases and J by 6 bases, with 8 bases between them. This CDR3 contains 12 residues.

The V and J genes are TRBV6-6 and TRBJ1-5; 7 bases agree with TRBD1. The CDR3 extends over 13 amino acids. The V segment lost 9 bases and the J segment 6 bases; nucleotides outside the gene matches: 8. The germline V gene encodes CDR1 MNHNY and CDR2 SVGAGI (reference sequence). The CDR3 loop is CASRTGPPQPQHF. The CDR3 nucleotides read TGTGCCAGTCGGACAGGTCCCCCTCAGCCCCAGCATTTT.

The rearrangement joins TRBV4-2 to TRBJ2-7; D is possibly TRBD1 (5 bases). Looked up from germline, CDR1 is LGHNA and CDR2 is YNFKEQ. The CDR3 sequence is 14 residues long. Deletions cut 0 bases from V and 3 bases from J, with 9 bases between. CDR3 in DNA: TGTGCCAGCAGCCAAGAACAGGCCTACTACGAGCAGTACTTC. Protein product: CASSQEQAYYEQYF.

The chain carries TRBV30 and TRBJ2-2, with D perhaps TRBD2 (5 bases). The V end lost 0 bases, the J end lost 6 bases, and 14 bases lay between the germline ends. Germline loops: CDR1 GTSNPN, CDR2 SVGIG (reference sequence). The CDR3 loop spans 15 amino acids. The CDR3 sequence: CAWSVGIDGAGELFF. For the CDR3, the DNA is TGTGCCTGGAGTGTTGGAATAGACGGGGCCGGGGAGCTGTTTTTT.

This clone was seen a few times. The gene calls are TRBV6-6 and TRBJ1-5; no definite D call. Germline CDR1 reads MNHNY; CDR2 reads SVGAGI (reference sequence). Trimming took off 2 bases at V and 12 bases at J, with 8 bases between the two ends. The CDR3 loop spans 11 amino acids. The CDR3, as DNA: TGTGCCAGCAGTTACCAAGGGCACCAGCATTTT. It is translated as CASSYQGHQHF.

The V and J genes are TRBV9 and TRBJ1-1; D is possibly TRBD1 (5 bases). The CDR3 has 13 residues. The ends were cut back, 5 bases at V and 5 bases at J, with 13 bases in the middle. Germline CDR1 and CDR2: SGDLS and YYNGEE. The CDR3 coding sequence is TGTGCCAGCAGGGGCCACCGGGGGACTGAAGCTTTCTTT. This sequence encodes CASRGHRGTEAFF.

This sequence joins TRBV2 and TRBJ2-3; D is perhaps TRBD1 (5 bases). The V gene's germline CDR1 is SNHLY and CDR2 FYNNEI. Trimming stripped 7 bases from V and 8 bases from J, with 19 bases between. The CDR3 totals 14 residues. The CDR3 reads CASKGIMDTLTQYF. CDR3 sequence (DNA): TGTGCCAGCAAAGGTATTATGGACACACTTACGCAGTATTTT. Supplemented by reference TRBV2 and TRBJ2-3, the full variable domain reads EPEVTQTPSHQVTQMGQEVILRCVPISNHLYFYWYRQILGQKVEFLVSFYNNEISEKSEIFDDQFSVERPDGSNFTLKIRSTKLEDSAMYFCASKGIMDTLTQYFGPGTRLTVL.

This chain uses TRBV9 with TRBJ2-3; 9 bases are shared with TRBD2. CDR3 length: 16 amino acids. CDR1 is SGDLS, CDR2 YYNGEE, per germline. V lost 0 bases and J lost 4; bases outside the gene matches: 6. The CDR3 loop reads CASSVVPSGGPDTQYF. In DNA, the CDR3 is TGTGCCAGCAGCGTAGTCCCCAGCGGGGGGCCAGATACGCAGTATTTT.

The CDR3 protein is CASSLGASGYNEKLFF. In DNA, the CDR3 is TGTGCCAGCAGCTTAGGGGCAAGTGGGTATAATGAAAAACTGTTTTTT. The chain has TRBV7-9 and TRBJ1-4; D gene unclear. Germline assignment: CDR1 SEHNR and CDR2 FQNEAQ (reference sequence). V dropped 1 base and J dropped 4 bases, with 13 bases sitting between them. The CDR3 totals 16 residues.